What follows are 30 T cell receptor beta chains derived from one specimen sequenced in a study of cytomegalovirus exposure and HLA in healthy donors. PCR primers comprised 60 Vbeta and 13 Jbeta primers. Data came from immunoSEQ multiplex PCR; TCRdb stores just in-frame clones and leaves some out. The profile shows 130,000 to 150,000 clones, 64% of them singletons. The specimen sequenced was PBMCs. All receptors come from a woman aged 25 to 39 in good health and CMV-seropositive.

The gene calls are TRBV15 and TRBJ2-5; 12 bases map to TRBD2. J was trimmed by 4 bases and V by 1 base; bases with no gene match: 13. The CDR3 contains 19 residues. Looked up from germline, CDR1 is LNHNV and CDR2 is YYDKDF (reference sequence). As DNA, the CDR3 is TGTGCCACCAGCAGAGTTCTTCCGGCTAGCGGGGGGGCGTCAGAGACCCAGTACTTC. Translated: CATSRVLPASGGASETQYF.

This clone came up a few times. The chain combines TRBV10-1 with TRBJ1-1; D call uncertain. The CDR3 runs 12 residues. V lost 6 bases, J lost 8 bases, and 13 bases lay in between. CDR1 is WNHNN and CDR2 is SYGVQD in the germline V gene (reference sequence). CDR3 sequence: CASRDAAGEAFF. DNA for the CDR3: TGCGCCAGCAGGGATGCCGCGGGGGAAGCTTTCTTT.

The chain combines TRBV18 with TRBJ1-1, with D maybe TRBD1 (6 bases). The CDR3 sequence is 13 residues long. Looked up from germline, CDR1 is KGHSH and CDR2 is LQKENI. V gave up 3 bases and J gave up 8 bases, with 13 bases separating them. Written as DNA, the CDR3 is TGTGCCAGCTCACCTTTGACAGGCGGGGAAGCTTTCTTT. Translating it yields CASSPLTGGEAFF. The entire variable domain, with the rest obtained from reference TRBV18 and TRBJ1-1, is as follows: NAGVMQNPRHLVRRRGQEARLRCSPMKGHSHVYWYRQLPEEGLKFMVYLQKENIIDESGMPKERFSAEFPKEGPSILRIQQVVRGDSAAYFCASSPLTGGEAFFGQGTRLTVV.

This clone was counted between two and nine times. The chain recombines TRBV19 with TRBJ2-1, with 9 bases lining up with TRBD1. This CDR3 spans 15 amino acids. V lost 5 bases and J lost 8; bases outside the gene matches: 10. Germline-derived CDR1 and CDR2 are LNHDA and SQIVND (reference sequence). Here the CDR3 reads CASSAAGQGFDEQFF. In DNA form, the CDR3 reads TGTGCCAGTAGTGCAGCGGGACAGGGCTTCGATGAGCAGTTCTTC.

This clone was recorded a few times. In the same sample, other DNA sequences code for this CDR3. The chain is built from TRBV5-4 and TRBJ2-7; perhaps TRBD2 as D (6 bases). V lost 0 bases and J 2 bases, leaving 9 bases between the germline ends. The CDR3 runs 14 residues. The germline gives CDR1 SGHNT, CDR2 YYREEE (reference sequence). The CDR3 bases are TGTGCCAGCAGCTTGGGGACGGGAGCCTACGAGCAGTACTTC. Its translation: CASSLGTGAYEQYF.

The chain carries TRBV30 and TRBJ2-4; D might be TRBD1 (6 bases). There are 13 residues in the CDR3. The V gene lost 3 bases and the J gene lost 0 bases, with 6 bases spanning the gap. Germline CDR1 and CDR2: GTSNPN and SVGIG (reference sequence). CDR3 in DNA: TGTGCCTGGAGACAGGGAGCCAAAAACATTCAGTACTTC. It specifies CAWRQGAKNIQYF.

This clone was counted between two and nine times. The same CDR3 also results from other DNA sequences found in this sample. V is TRBV10-3 and J is TRBJ2-7, with 9 bases matching TRBD1. The CDR3 is 13 residues long. V lost 5 bases, J lost 9 bases, and 8 bases stayed unmatched. Looked up from germline, CDR1 is ENHRY and CDR2 is SYGVKD. CDR3 amino acids: CAISLQGADGQYF. Here the CDR3 DNA reads TGTGCCATCAGTTTACAGGGGGCAGATGGGCAGTACTTC.

The chain is built from TRBV11-2 and TRBJ1-1, with 7 bases aligning to TRBD1. The junction had 5 bases not matched to a gene; V was cut back by 0 bases and J by 10 bases. The CDR3 extends over 13 amino acids. Germline V gene data show CDR1 as SGHAT and CDR2 as FQNNGV. The CDR3 sequence is CASSLEGTAGAFF. The CDR3 DNA reads TGTGCCAGCAGCTTAGAAGGGACAGCGGGAGCTTTCTTT.

The rearrangement links TRBV4-1 to TRBJ1-2, with D possibly TRBD1 on 6 matching bases. Germline V gene data show CDR1 as MGHRA and CDR2 as YSYEKL. Trimming cost V 0 bases and J 6 bases, with 11 bases left between them. This CDR3 has 14 amino acids. Here the CDR3 DNA reads TGCGCCAGCAGCCAAGATCCGGGGGGCGATGGCTACACCTTC. Encoded protein: CASSQDPGGDGYTF.

The gene calls are TRBV11-2 and TRBJ2-6; perhaps TRBD2 as D (5 bases). V was shortened by 2 bases and J by 2 bases, with 13 bases between the two germline ends. In germline, CDR1 is SGHAT, CDR2 FQNNGV. The CDR3 contains 17 residues. As DNA, the CDR3 is TGTGCCAGCAGCTTAACGGGAAGTAGGACTGGGGCCAACGTCCTGACTTTC. As protein: CASSLTGSRTGANVLTF.

This chain joins TRBV25-1 and TRBJ2-3; D ambiguous. The CDR3 contains 12 residues. V shed 6 bases and J shed 4 bases, with 8 bases lying between them. CDR1 and CDR2 from the germline V gene are MGHDK and SYGVNS. CDR3 coding DNA: TGTGCCAGCAGAGTTACGGCAGATACGCAGTATTTT. This sequence encodes CASRVTADTQYF. The whole variable domain, remainder taken from reference TRBV25-1 and TRBJ2-3, is EADIYQTPRYLVIGTGKKITLECSQTMGHDKMYWYQQDPGMELHLIHYSYGVNSTEKGDLSSESTVSRIRTEHFPLTLESARPSHTSQYLCASRVTADTQYFGPGTRLTVL.

The chain combines TRBV5-1 with TRBJ1-1, with D uncertain. Germline assignment: CDR1 SGHRS and CDR2 YFSETQ. The CDR3 covers 12 residues. The V and J ends lost 5 bases and 6 bases respectively, with 11 bases between them. In DNA form, the CDR3 reads TGCGCCAGCAGATCCCCGAGAGCTGAAGCTTTCTTT. It specifies CASRSPRAEAFF. Supplemented by reference TRBV5-1 and TRBJ1-1, the full variable domain reads KAGVTQTPRYLIKTRGQQVTLSCSPISGHRSVSWYQQTPGQGLQFLFEYFSETQRNKGNFPGRFSGRQFSNSRSEMNVSTLELGDSALYLCASRSPRAEAFFGQGTRLTVV.

V gene TRBV19 combines with J gene TRBJ1-2; TRBD1 agrees at 7 bases. Germline CDR1 LNHDA, CDR2 SQIVND (reference sequence). V was pared by 1 base and J by 3 bases, with 2 bases of the junction left unmatched. This CDR3 spans 14 amino acids. DNA for the CDR3: TGTGCCAGTAGTATAGCCAGGGGGGACTATGGCTACACCTTC. Translation: CASSIARGDYGYTF.

This chain uses TRBV10-3 with TRBJ2-7; 14 nucleotides align to TRBD2. Germline V lookup: CDR1 ENHRY, CDR2 SYGVKD. The V segment lost 0 bases and the J segment 5 bases; nucleotides outside the gene matches: 6. The CDR3 runs to 17 residues. CDR3 in amino acids: CAISESRGTSGGNEQYF. The CDR3 nucleotides are TGTGCCATCAGTGAGTCACGGGGGACTAGCGGGGGCAACGAGCAGTACTTC.

The rearrangement links TRBV19 to TRBJ2-7; 10 bases match TRBD2. This CDR3 is built from 16 residues. The ends lost 5 bases at V and 4 bases at J; junction bases unmatched: 11. CDR1 is LNHDA, CDR2 SQIVND, per germline (reference sequence). The CDR3 nucleotides read TGTGCCAGTAGTCCGAGCGGGGGGGCCGTTTTGTACGAGCAGTACTTC. This encodes CASSPSGGAVLYEQYF.

This clone showed up just a few times. The chain employs TRBV19 and TRBJ2-7; TRBD1 matches at 9 bases. CDR1 is LNHDA and CDR2 is SQIVND in the germline V gene (reference sequence). Germline trimming cut 7 bases from V and 1 base from J; bases unmatched to any gene: 2. CDR3 length: 13 amino acids. As DNA, the CDR3 is TGTGCCAGTAAGGGACAGGGATCCTACGAGCAGTACTTC. This sequence encodes CASKGQGSYEQYF.

The V gene is TRBV4-1, the J gene TRBJ1-5; 8 bases line up with TRBD1. This CDR3 has 16 amino acids. Germline V gene data show CDR1 as MGHRA and CDR2 as YSYEKL. Trimming took 1 base from V and 0 from J; bases not matched to a gene: 2. DNA for the CDR3: TGCGCCAGCAGCCAAGGGGACAGGAATAGCAATCAGCCCCAGCATTTT. Protein sequence: CASSQGDRNSNQPQHF.

The genes are TRBV18 and TRBJ1-3; possibly TRBD1 for D (6 bases). The CDR3 has 15 amino acids. Germline-derived CDR1 and CDR2 are KGHSH and LQKENI. V gave up 2 bases and J gave up 0 bases, with 8 bases separating them. The CDR3 DNA follows: TGTGCCAGCTCACCAAGGACAGTCTCTGGAAACACCATATATTTT. Translation: CASSPRTVSGNTIYF.

The gene calls are TRBV14 and TRBJ2-7; no firm D call. The CDR3 sequence is 15 residues long. CDR1 and CDR2 (germline): SGHDN, FVKESK. The V and J ends lost 2 bases and 0 bases respectively, with 11 bases between them. The CDR3 here is CASSQLGGSSYEQYF. The CDR3, as DNA: TGTGCCAGCAGCCAACTTGGCGGTAGCTCCTACGAGCAGTACTTC.

This chain joins TRBV28 and TRBJ1-2; D may be TRBD1 (5 bases). V lost 2 bases and J lost 5, with 9 bases in between. The CDR3 runs 13 residues. From germline, CDR1 is MDHEN and CDR2 SYDVKM. CDR3 loop: CASSLSRVYGYTF. CDR3 DNA sequence: TGTGCCAGCAGTTTAAGCAGGGTATATGGCTACACCTTC.

The chain carries TRBV6-5 and TRBJ2-3; TRBD2 matches 7 bases. Germline loops: CDR1 MNHEY, CDR2 SVGAGI. V lost 0 bases to trimming and J lost 0 bases; unmatched junction nucleotides: 3. CDR3 length equals 16 residues. CDR3 nucleotides: TGTGCCAGCAGTTACTCTGCAGCGGGGAGCACAGATACGCAGTATTTT. Its protein product is CASSYSAAGSTDTQYF.

This clone was seen a handful of times. The V gene is TRBV28, the J gene TRBJ2-7; no reliable D call. The germline V gene has CDR1 MDHEN and CDR2 SYDVKM. The V and J ends lost 6 bases and 6 bases respectively, with 18 bases between them. There are 14 residues in the CDR3. CDR3: CASRLQTAPGEQYF. CDR3 bases: TGTGCCAGCAGACTCCAGACCGCCCCGGGCGAGCAGTACTTC. Full variable domain (outside the CDR3, taken from reference TRBV28 and TRBJ2-7): DVKVTQSSRYLVKRTGEKVFLECVQDMDHENMFWYRQDPGLGLRLIYFSYDVKMKEKGDIPEGYSVSREKKERFSLILESASTNQTSMYLCASRLQTAPGEQYFGPGTRLTVT.

The chain joins TRBV5-1 to TRBJ2-1; 8 positions match TRBD1. CDR1 SGHRS and CDR2 YFSETQ come from the germline V gene. The CDR3 extends over 16 amino acids. V trimming: 4 bases; J trimming: 4 bases; junction bases outside the gene matches: 10. CDR3 nucleotide sequence: TGCGCCAGCAGCCCCCTTTCCGGACAGGGTTACAATGAGCAGTTCTTC. This sequence encodes CASSPLSGQGYNEQFF.

The chain joins TRBV4-2 to TRBJ2-5, with 11 bases lining up with TRBD2. The CDR3 consists of 15 residues. Germline trimming cut 5 bases from V and 3 bases from J; bases unmatched to any gene: 5. Germline V gene data show CDR1 as LGHNA and CDR2 as YNFKEQ. The CDR3: CASSVRLAGKETQYF. CDR3 coding DNA: TGTGCCAGCAGCGTCCGACTAGCGGGGAAAGAGACCCAGTACTTC.

The rearrangement links TRBV5-1 to TRBJ2-5, with a possible D match to TRBD2 (6 bases). V gave up 0 bases and J gave up 0 bases, with 12 bases separating them. Germline CDR1 reads SGHRS; CDR2 reads YFSETQ. The CDR3 covers 16 residues. The CDR3 DNA follows: TGCGCCAGCAGCTTGGACGGGGGTGCGGACCAAGAGACCCAGTACTTC. Amino acids: CASSLDGGADQETQYF.

The J gene is TRBJ2-5, the V gene TRBV5-1; 7 nucleotides agree with TRBD2. J was trimmed by 5 bases and V by 1 base; bases with no gene match: 8. The CDR3 has 15 amino acids. Germline V gene data show CDR1 as SGHRS and CDR2 as YFSETQ. The CDR3: CASSLFGDYLETQYF. DNA for the CDR3: TGCGCCAGCAGCTTGTTCGGGGACTACCTGGAGACCCAGTACTTC.

This sequence joins TRBV5-1 and TRBJ2-1; 8 bases agree with TRBD2. After removal of 4 bases from V and 5 bases from J, the junction contained 14 bases not matched to a gene. The CDR3 consists of 17 residues. The germline gives CDR1 SGHRS, CDR2 YFSETQ. As DNA, the CDR3 is TGCGCCAGCAGCGGGCCCGGGGGGGACAACTCTAACAATGAGCAGTTCTTC. Its translation: CASSGPGGDNSNNEQFF.

The chain is built from TRBV5-1 and TRBJ1-5; D gene ambiguous. Germline V gives CDR1 SGHRS, CDR2 YFSETQ. The CDR3 is made up of 13 amino acids. With 1 base removed from V and 6 bases from J, the gap between germline ends came to 8 bases. The CDR3 sequence: CASSLLAGQPQHF. The DNA for the CDR3 is TGCGCCAGCAGCTTGTTAGCCGGTCAGCCCCAGCATTTT.

The chain carries TRBV11-2 and TRBJ2-7, with a tentative D call TRBD1 (5 bases). Trimming pared 1 base from V and 2 bases from J, leaving 12 bases between. Germline values: CDR1 SGHAT, CDR2 FQNNGV. CDR3 size: 15 residues. The CDR3 nucleotides are TGTGCCAGCAGCTTAGGCGGCGACAGAACCTACGAGCAGTACTTC. This translates into CASSLGGDRTYEQYF. The full variable domain, in which reference TRBV11-2 and TRBJ2-7 provide the parts outside the CDR3, is EAGVAQSPRYKIIEKRQSVAFWCNPISGHATLYWYQQILGQGPKLLIQFQNNGVVDDSQLPKDRFSAERLKGVDSTLKIQPAKLEDSAVYLCASSLGGDRTYEQYFGPGTRLTVT.

This chain joins TRBV7-9 and TRBJ2-3, with 15 bases lining up with TRBD2. Germline V gives CDR1 SEHNR, CDR2 FQNEAQ (reference sequence). The ends lost 2 bases at V and 3 bases at J; junction bases unmatched: 6. The CDR3 consists of 18 residues. CDR3 region: CASSLPYGTSGRTDTQYF. As DNA, the CDR3 is TGTGCCAGCAGCTTACCGTACGGGACTAGCGGGAGGACAGATACGCAGTATTTT.